Shown below are 5 T cell receptor beta chains from a single sample sequenced in a study of monozygotic twins with inflammatory bowel disease. From its re-call of the 5' RACE reads, TCRdb lists each CDR3 protein once, without DNA. The sample's table shows around 450,000 distinct CDR3 sequences. The specimen was blood. The receptors stem from a human donor with ulcerative colitis or Crohn's disease, or a healthy co-twin of an affected twin (not recorded which).

The chain combines TRBV5-8 with TRBJ1-5. The CDR3 sequence is 12 residues long. Germline lookup yields CDR1 SGHTS and CDR2 YDEGEE. CDR3 protein: CASSPFNQPQHF.

The chain couples TRBV29-1 to TRBJ1-4. In germline, CDR1 is SQVTM, CDR2 ANQGSEA. There are 11 residues in the CDR3. This CDR3 is CSVEDGEKLFF.

The genes are TRBV11-2 and TRBJ2-7; TCRdb names TRBD1, which stays unverified in the absence of DNA. CDR3 length: 15 amino acids. Germline loops: CDR1 SGHAT, CDR2 FQNNGV. The CDR3 here is CASSLDGTETYEQYF.

The chain links TRBV5-1 to TRBJ2-7. Germline CDR1 is SGHRS and CDR2 is YFSETQ. The CDR3 totals 14 residues. This CDR3 reads CASSSGLMSYEQYF.

This chain links TRBV6-2 or TRBV6-3 with TRBJ2-5; TCRdb indicates TRBD1, and absent DNA this call remains unverified. The CDR3 has 13 residues. Germline CDR1 reads MNHEY; CDR2 reads SVGEGT. The CDR3 region is CASSPRVQETQYF.